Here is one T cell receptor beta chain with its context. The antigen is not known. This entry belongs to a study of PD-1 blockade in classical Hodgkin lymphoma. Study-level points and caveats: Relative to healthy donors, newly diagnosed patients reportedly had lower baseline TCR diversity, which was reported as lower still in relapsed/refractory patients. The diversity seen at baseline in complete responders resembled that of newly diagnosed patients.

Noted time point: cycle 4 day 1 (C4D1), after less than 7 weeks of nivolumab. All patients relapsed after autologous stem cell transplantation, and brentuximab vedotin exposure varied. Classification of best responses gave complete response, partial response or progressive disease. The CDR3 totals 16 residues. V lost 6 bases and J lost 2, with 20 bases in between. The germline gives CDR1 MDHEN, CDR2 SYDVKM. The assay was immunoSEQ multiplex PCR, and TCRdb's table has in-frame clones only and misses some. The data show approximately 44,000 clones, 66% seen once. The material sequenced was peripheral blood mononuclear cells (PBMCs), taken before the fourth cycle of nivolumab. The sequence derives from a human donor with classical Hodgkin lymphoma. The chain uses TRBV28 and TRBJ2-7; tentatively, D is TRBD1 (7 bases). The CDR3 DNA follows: TGTGCCAGCAGAACTGGGGGGACAGCGAGGGCCTACGAGCAGTACTTC. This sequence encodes CASRTGGTARAYEQYF.